The T cell receptor beta chain described here comes from a study of control samples from healthy donors and cancer patients. CDR1 and CDR2 from the germline V gene are SGHVS and FQNEAQ. This CDR3 contains 12 residues. V was clipped by 6 bases and J by 5 bases; unmatched bases: 1. Libraries were prepared by immunoSEQ multiplex PCR; TCRdb keeps only in-frame clonotypes and omits some of them. The sample lists 140,000 or so clones; about nine tenths were seen once. The sample taken for sequencing was blood. This chain uses TRBV7-8 with TRBJ1-2, with 9 nucleotides matching TRBD1. The source of this sequence is a man aged 25-40 years in good health. The CDR3 region is CASRGQGYGYTF. The CDR3 DNA is TGTGCCAGCAGAGGACAGGGGTATGGCTACACCTTC.